A single sample is the source of the 5 T cell receptor beta chains below, sequenced in a study of blood T cell repertoires in COVID-19. TCRdb's table, derived via immunoSEQ multiplex PCR, lists solely in-frame clones and lacks some. Among more than 45,000 clones listed, roughly 88% were seen once. The sequencing sample was made of peripheral blood. All receptors derive from a human donor in a cohort sampled during active COVID-19.

The V and J genes are TRBV4-1 and TRBJ2-1, with 12 positions matching TRBD1. J was trimmed by 2 bases and V by 0 bases; bases with no gene match: 14. Per germline, CDR1 MGHRA and CDR2 YSYEKL. This CDR3 region has 21 residues. The CDR3 bases are TGCGCCAGCAGCCAAGATATAACCGGGACAGGGGGCTACCCAACCTACAATGAGCAGTTCTTC. Translation: CASSQDITGTGGYPTYNEQFF.

The rearrangement uses TRBV5-8 and TRBJ1-1, with a possible D match to TRBD1 (5 bases). CDR3 length equals 15 residues. Trimming took 1 base from V and 0 from J, leaving 10 bases between them. Germline CDR1 and CDR2: SGHTS and YDEGEE. CDR3 DNA sequence: TGTGCCAGCAGCTTGAGTGGGGCGGTGAACACTGAAGCTTTCTTT. This gives the protein CASSLSGAVNTEAFF.

The chain links TRBV3-1 (or the pseudogene TRBV3-2) to TRBJ2-1; 9 nucleotides line up with TRBD1. The CDR3 loop spans 15 amino acids. Germline V gene sequence: CDR1 LGHDT, CDR2 YNNKEL (reference sequence). After removal of 1 base from V and 2 bases from J, the junction contained 0 bases not matched to a gene. CDR3 nucleotide sequence: TGTGCCAGCAGCCAAGGACAGGGGGCCTACAATGAGCAGTTCTTC. Translating it yields CASSQGQGAYNEQFF.

The J gene is TRBJ2-1, the V gene TRBV19, with TRBD2 matching 10 bases. This CDR3 comprises 17 residues. Per germline, CDR1 LNHDA and CDR2 SQIVND (reference sequence). The V and J ends lost 6 bases and 2 bases, in that order; junction bases with no gene match: 10. The CDR3 sequence: CASSPRPGTSAYNEQFF. Here the CDR3 DNA reads TGTGCCAGTAGCCCGCGTCCCGGGACTAGCGCCTACAATGAGCAGTTCTTC.

J is TRBJ2-1 and V is TRBV2; TRBD1 aligns across 7 bases. J gave up 8 bases and V 4 bases, and 8 bases lay outside the gene matches. The CDR3 has 14 amino acids. Germline CDR1 SNHLY, CDR2 FYNNEI. The CDR3 coding sequence is TGTGCCAGCAGTGTGCGACAGGGCCCCCATGAGCAGTTCTTC. Amino acids: CASSVRQGPHEQFF.